The entry that follows covers one TCR beta chain sequence. What it binds is unknown. This CDR3 is built from 14 residues. CDR1 is MNHEY and CDR2 is SVGAGI in the germline V gene. The CD45RO-CCR7+CD27+CD95- phenotype denoted naive CD8+ T cells. The source of the sample is a study of CXCR3-negative and CXCR3-positive naive CD8 T cells. Study-level points and caveats: For CXCR3-positive naive cells, TRB CDR3s were more hydrophobic than those of CXCR3-negative naive cells. Both naive subsets had comparably high diversity; memory CD8+ cells much lower.

Via 5' RACE with UMI labels, TRB cDNA libraries were prepared. Reanalyzing the 5' RACE reads, TCRdb keeps one entry per CDR3 protein, without DNA. The sample includes over 70,000 distinct CDR3 sequences. The gene calls are TRBV6-5 and TRBJ1-2; TCRdb calls TRBD1, which cannot be checked without DNA. Sequenced: naive CXCR3+ CD8+ T cells from blood. Specified subset: CD45RO-CCR7+CD27+CD95- naive CD8+ T cells expressing CXCR3 (TNR3+). The sequence derives from a human donor in good health. Some clones in this sample may be carry-over from other donors' samples. The CDR3 region is CASSTGTGAYGYTF.